Below are 23 T cell receptor beta chains sequenced from a single sample in a study of beta chain features in type 1 diabetes. The authors reverse transcribed all of the isolated RNA, so sequencing captured expressed TCRB transcripts. Only in-frame clones appear in the TCRdb table, and some are missing; sequencing was by immunoSEQ multiplex PCR. The repertoire holds 620,000 or so clones, with 15% to 19% as singletons. Sequencing was done on a sample of naive CD4+ T cells from blood. Receptors were obtained from a man aged 18-30 years in good health.

The chain recombines TRBV4-1 with TRBJ2-7; D is uncertain. V lost 1 base, J lost 1 base, and 11 bases lay in between. This CDR3 has 15 amino acids. Germline CDR1 reads MGHRA; CDR2 reads YSYEKL. In nucleotides, the CDR3 is TGCGCCAGCAGCCAAGTCCTTGGAGCTTCCTACGAGCAGTACTTC. As protein: CASSQVLGASYEQYF.

The chain couples TRBV7-8 to TRBJ2-5, with D possibly being TRBD1 (6 bases). Germline V lookup: CDR1 SGHVS, CDR2 FQNEAQ. V dropped 1 base and J dropped 2 bases, with 14 bases sitting between them. CDR3 size: 16 residues. The CDR3 DNA is TGTGCCAGCAGCTTAGTGAATAGGCAGGGGCAAGAGACCCAGTACTTC. This codes for CASSLVNRQGQETQYF.

This clone was observed many times. The junction departs from the called germline gene at one end, perhaps through a read error. V is TRBV6-5 and J is TRBJ2-4; D is ambiguous. CDR1 is MNHEY, CDR2 SVGAGI, per germline. The CDR3 runs 15 residues. CDR3 amino acids: CASSTPRGSRNTQYF. CDR3 nucleotides: TGTGCCAGCAGTACCCCGCGCGGATCCCGAAACACTCAGTACTTC.

In this sample, this clone turned up a few times. The chain links TRBV28 to TRBJ2-2; D gene unclear. CDR1 MDHEN and CDR2 SYDVKM come from the germline V gene. The CDR3 sequence is 12 residues long. Trimming left V 6 bases short and J 5 bases short, with 7 bases between. The CDR3 here is CASRAWTGELFF. Written as DNA, the CDR3 is TGTGCCAGCAGAGCGTGGACCGGGGAGCTGTTTTTT.

This clone was counted a few times. J is TRBJ1-2 and V is TRBV19; a possible D gene is TRBD1 (6 bases). This CDR3 is 15 amino acids long. V was cut by 3 bases and J by 4 bases, with 15 bases left in between. The V gene's germline CDR1 is LNHDA and CDR2 SQIVND (reference sequence). The CDR3 sequence: CASSIPYQGIYGYTF. CDR3 nucleotides: TGTGCCAGTAGTATCCCATACCAGGGGATCTATGGCTACACCTTC.

The rearrangement uses TRBV30 and TRBJ1-4; D possibly corresponds to TRBD1 (5 bases). The CDR3 has 13 residues. V lost 2 bases to trimming and J lost 4 bases, with 8 bases between them. Per the germline V gene, CDR1 is GTSNPN and CDR2 is SVGIG (reference sequence). The CDR3: CAWSRQGNEKLFF. The CDR3 DNA reads as TGTGCCTGGAGTAGGCAGGGTAATGAAAAACTGTTTTTT.

The chain couples TRBV2 to TRBJ2-6; D gene uncertain. The CDR3 has 12 residues. Germline CDR1 and CDR2: SNHLY and FYNNEI. With 6 bases removed from V and 2 bases from J, the gap between germline ends came to 2 bases. The CDR3 DNA reads as TGTGCCAGCAGAACTGGGGCCAACGTCCTGACTTTC. It encodes CASRTGANVLTF.

This clone was counted between two and nine times. The chain joins TRBV25-1 to TRBJ2-7; tentative D call: TRBD2 (5 bases). V was trimmed by 2 bases and J by 3 bases, leaving 11 bases between them. The length of the CDR3 is 14 residues. The germline CDR1 and CDR2 sequences are MGHDK and SYGVNS. The CDR3 protein is CASSEAGRNYEQYF. The CDR3, as DNA: TGTGCCAGCAGTGAAGCGGGCAGAAACTACGAGCAGTACTTC.

This clone has more than one count but fewer than ten. The genes are TRBV7-2 and TRBJ1-1, with D perhaps matching TRBD1 (5 bases). CDR1 and CDR2 (germline): SGHTA, FQGNSA. The CDR3 covers 13 residues. The V gene lost 5 bases and the J gene lost 5 bases, with 12 bases spanning the gap. As DNA, the CDR3 is TGTGCCAGCAGCCTGGGGGAGAGGACTGAAGCTTTCTTT. This codes for CASSLGERTEAFF.

This clone has only a few counts. The chain couples TRBV5-8 to TRBJ2-1; D gene ambiguous. Germline CDR1 SGHTS, CDR2 YDEGEE. Trimming took 1 base from V and 3 from J, leaving 8 bases between them. The CDR3 is made up of 14 amino acids. The CDR3 region has the DNA TGTGCCAGCAGCTTGTATGTCCGCTACAATGAGCAGTTCTTC. Encoded protein: CASSLYVRYNEQFF.

The gene calls are TRBV10-3 and TRBJ2-1, with TRBD1 identical over 7 bases. V gave up 7 bases and J gave up 10 bases; unmatched junction bases: 13. Germline V gene sequence: CDR1 ENHRY, CDR2 SYGVKD. The CDR3 extends over 14 amino acids. CDR3 amino acids: CAITGTGVGREQFF. In DNA form, the CDR3 reads TGTGCCATCACGGGCACAGGGGTGGGGAGAGAGCAGTTCTTC.

The rearrangement joins TRBV9 to TRBJ1-1; 9 bases map to TRBD1. CDR3 length equals 14 residues. Germline V lookup: CDR1 SGDLS, CDR2 YYNGEE. V lost 4 bases and J lost 4; bases outside the gene matches: 5. This CDR3 is CASSRGTGLTEAFF. As DNA, the CDR3 is TGTGCCAGCAGCAGAGGGACAGGGCTCACTGAAGCTTTCTTT.

Concerning this clone itself: The identical CDR3 is also encoded by other nucleotide sequences in the sample. The gene calls are TRBV7-2 and TRBJ2-7, with D tentatively TRBD1 (5 bases). CDR1 is SGHTA, CDR2 FQGNSA, per germline. Trimming shortened V by 1 base and J by 0 bases, and 7 bases separated the two germline ends. The CDR3 length is 14 residues. In nucleotides, the CDR3 is TGTGCCAGCAGCTTAGGGGGCAACTCCTACGAGCAGTACTTC. Translation gives CASSLGGNSYEQYF.

This clone was detected a few times. The chain is built from TRBV5-1 and TRBJ2-5, with D possibly called TRBD1 or TRBD2 (6 bases each). V gave up 4 bases and J gave up 5 bases, with 12 bases separating them. This CDR3 has 13 residues. The V gene's germline CDR1 is SGHRS and CDR2 YFSETQ. In DNA form, the CDR3 reads TGCGCCAGCAGCCAAGGGGGGAAGGAGACCCAGTACTTC. Translation gives CASSQGGKETQYF.

The chain is built from TRBV15 and TRBJ2-3, with 7 bases aligning to TRBD1. The CDR3 has 16 amino acids. The trim removed 2 bases at V and 3 bases at J, leaving 8 bases unmatched. Germline loops: CDR1 LNHNV, CDR2 YYDKDF (reference sequence). The CDR3, as DNA: TGTGCCACCAGCAGAACAGGGGACCCTCGGACAGATACGCAGTATTTT. Amino acids: CATSRTGDPRTDTQYF.

The V and J genes are TRBV7-9 and TRBJ1-3; maybe TRBD1 (5 bases). CDR3 size: 18 residues. Germline values: CDR1 SEHNR, CDR2 FQNEAQ (reference sequence). V was shortened by 0 bases and J by 2 bases, with 17 bases between the two germline ends. CDR3 nucleotide sequence: TGTGCCAGCAGCTTAGCTGGGGCCCTCGGCGCCCCTGGAAACACCATATATTTT. This translates into CASSLAGALGAPGNTIYF.

This clone came up a few times. The J gene is TRBJ2-3, the V gene TRBV7-6, with 8 bases fitting TRBD2. V was pared by 6 bases and J by 5 bases, with 7 bases of the junction left unmatched. The CDR3 has 14 residues. CDR1 and CDR2 from the germline V gene are SGHVS and FNYEAQ. The CDR3 sequence is CASSRAGVKDTQYF. The CDR3 nucleotides read TGTGCCAGCAGTAGAGCGGGAGTAAAAGATACGCAGTATTTT.

The chain uses TRBV29-1 and TRBJ2-7; 8 bases line up with TRBD2. V shed 3 bases and J 3 bases; nucleotides not matched to a gene: 4. Germline CDR1 SQVTM, CDR2 ANQGSEA. The CDR3 loop spans 13 amino acids. As DNA, the CDR3 is TGCAGCGTTGAGACGGGGGGGAACTACGAGCAGTACTTC. It codes for CSVETGGNYEQYF.

This chain links TRBV30 with TRBJ2-3; 8 bases are a match to TRBD2. V was pared by 4 bases and J by 2 bases, with 8 bases of the junction left unmatched. Germline assignment: CDR1 GTSNPN and CDR2 SVGIG (reference sequence). This CDR3 is built from 15 residues. CDR3 loop: CAWIPGLGPTDTQYF. In DNA form, the CDR3 reads TGTGCCTGGATCCCGGGACTAGGACCCACAGATACGCAGTATTTT.

The V gene is TRBV28, the J gene TRBJ1-5, with D possibly TRBD1 on 6 matching bases. The CDR3 is made up of 16 amino acids. CDR1 and CDR2 from the germline V gene are MDHEN and SYDVKM. Trimming stripped 7 bases from V and 4 bases from J, with 20 bases between. In DNA, the CDR3 is TGTGCCAGCACCGCACAGGGTGGGGCGACGAATCAGCCCCAGCATTTT. This codes for CASTAQGGATNQPQHF.

The V and J genes are TRBV4-3 and TRBJ2-2; no clear D gene. Trimming stripped 1 base from V and 6 bases from J, with 12 bases between. The CDR3 extends over 15 amino acids. The germline CDR1 and CDR2 sequences are LGHNA and YSLEER. The DNA for the CDR3 is TGCGCCAGCAGCCAAGTAGGAGATCCTCCCGGGGAGCTGTTTTTT. It codes for CASSQVGDPPGELFF.

The chain is built from TRBV19 and TRBJ1-5, with D possibly TRBD1 on 6 matching bases. Germline V lookup: CDR1 LNHDA, CDR2 SQIVND (reference sequence). V lost 8 bases, J lost 0 bases, and 11 bases lay in between. The CDR3 extends over 14 amino acids. CDR3 in amino acids: CASGRGGSNQPQHF. DNA of the CDR3: TGTGCCAGTGGAAGAGGGGGTAGCAATCAGCCCCAGCATTTT.

This clone was counted between two and nine times. The chain has TRBV7-3 and TRBJ2-1; 8 bases fit TRBD2. The CDR3 is made up of 14 amino acids. Germline V gene data show CDR1 as SGHTA and CDR2 as FQGTGA. Trimming cost V 4 bases and J 7 bases; bases outside gene matches: 6. The CDR3: CASSYQREWNEQFF. The CDR3 bases are TGTGCCAGCAGCTATCAGCGGGAGTGGAATGAGCAGTTCTTC.